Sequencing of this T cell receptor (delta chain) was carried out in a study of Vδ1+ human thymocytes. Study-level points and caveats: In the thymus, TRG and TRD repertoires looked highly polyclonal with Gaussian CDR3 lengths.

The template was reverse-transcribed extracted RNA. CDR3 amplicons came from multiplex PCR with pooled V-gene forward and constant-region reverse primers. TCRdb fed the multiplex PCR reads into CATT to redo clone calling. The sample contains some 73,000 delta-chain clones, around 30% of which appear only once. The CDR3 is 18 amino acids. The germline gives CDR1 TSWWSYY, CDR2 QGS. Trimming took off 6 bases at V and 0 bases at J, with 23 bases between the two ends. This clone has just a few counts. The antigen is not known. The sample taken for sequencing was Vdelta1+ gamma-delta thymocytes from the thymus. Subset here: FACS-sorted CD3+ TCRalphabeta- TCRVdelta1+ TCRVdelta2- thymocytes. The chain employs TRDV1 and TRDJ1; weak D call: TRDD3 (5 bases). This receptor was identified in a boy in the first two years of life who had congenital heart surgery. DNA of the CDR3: TGTGCTCTTGGCCACAGGGACCGGATAAAGAGGTACACCGATAAACTCATCTTT. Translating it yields CALGHRDRIKRYTDKLIF.